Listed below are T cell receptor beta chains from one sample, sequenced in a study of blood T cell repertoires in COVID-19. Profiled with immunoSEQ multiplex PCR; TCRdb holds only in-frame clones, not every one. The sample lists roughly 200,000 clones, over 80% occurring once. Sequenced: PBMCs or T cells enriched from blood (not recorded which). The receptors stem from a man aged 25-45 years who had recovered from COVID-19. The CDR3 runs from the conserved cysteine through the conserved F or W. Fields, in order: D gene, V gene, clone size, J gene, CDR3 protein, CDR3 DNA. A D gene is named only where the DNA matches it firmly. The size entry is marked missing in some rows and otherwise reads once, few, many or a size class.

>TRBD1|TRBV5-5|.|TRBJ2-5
CASSLGGGQSQETQYF
TGTGCCAGCAGCTTAGGTGGGGGACAGAGCCAAGAGACCCAGTACTTC
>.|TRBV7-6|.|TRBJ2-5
CASSYLFPETQYF
TGTGCCAGCAGCTATTTGTTTCCGGAGACCCAGTACTTC
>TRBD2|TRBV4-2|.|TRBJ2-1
CASSQEMGLADGQFF
TGTGCCAGCAGCCAAGAGATGGGACTAGCGGACGGGCAGTTCTTC
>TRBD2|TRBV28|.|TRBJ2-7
CASRTSGRGLEQYF
TGTGCCAGCAGGACTAGCGGGAGAGGCTTAGAGCAGTACTTC
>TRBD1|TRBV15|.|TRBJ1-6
CATSSRTGPSNSPLHF
TGTGCCACCAGCTCGCGGACAGGTCCTTCCAATTCACCCCTCCACTTT
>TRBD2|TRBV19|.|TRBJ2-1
CASSIQLAGVYNEQFF
TGTGCCAGTAGTATACAACTAGCGGGAGTCTACAATGAGCAGTTCTTC
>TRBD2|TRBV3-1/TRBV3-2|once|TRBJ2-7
CASSPSRASGGAYEQYF
TGTGCCAGCAGCCCAAGTCGGGCTAGCGGGGGGGCGTACGAGCAGTACTTC
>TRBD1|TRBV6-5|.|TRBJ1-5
CASRPDRANQPQHF
TGTGCCAGCCGCCCGGACAGGGCCAATCAGCCCCAGCATTTT
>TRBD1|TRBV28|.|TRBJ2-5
CASRKDRGRGQETQYF
TGTGCCAGCAGGAAGGACAGGGGGCGGGGGCAAGAGACCCAGTACTTC
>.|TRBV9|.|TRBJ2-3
CASSFNRGLGAADTQYF
TGTGCCAGCAGCTTTAACAGGGGACTAGGTGCAGCTGATACGCAGTATTTT
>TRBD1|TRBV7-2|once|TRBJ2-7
CASSWETGIEVYEQYF
TGTGCCAGCAGCTGGGAGACAGGGATCGAGGTCTACGAGCAGTACTTC
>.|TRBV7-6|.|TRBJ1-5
CASSADQGQPQHF
TGTGCCAGCAGCGCCGACCAGGGACAGCCCCAGCATTTT
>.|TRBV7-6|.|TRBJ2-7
CASSLQGGDGYEQYF
TGTGCCAGCAGCTTACAAGGGGGGGATGGCTACGAGCAGTACTTC
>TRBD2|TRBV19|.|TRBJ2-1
CASSIEGGEQFF
TGTGCCAGTAGTATAGAGGGGGGGGAGCAGTTCTTC
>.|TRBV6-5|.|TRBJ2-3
CASSFLPAGTTDTQYF
TGTGCCAGCAGTTTCCTTCCGGCGGGTACCACAGATACGCAGTATTTT
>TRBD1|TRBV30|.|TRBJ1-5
CAWSVQGDQPQHF
TGTGCCTGGAGTGTACAGGGGGATCAGCCCCAGCATTTT
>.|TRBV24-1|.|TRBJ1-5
CATSDLKRGGGNQPQHF
TGTGCCACCAGTGATTTGAAAAGGGGCGGGGGCAATCAGCCCCAGCATTTT
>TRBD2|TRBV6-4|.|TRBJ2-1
CATRKRGGTNEQFF
TGTGCCACAAGGAAGCGGGGGGGCACCAATGAGCAGTTCTTC
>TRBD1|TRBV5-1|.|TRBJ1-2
CASRRVTGEGGYTF
TGCGCCAGCAGAAGGGTGACAGGGGAGGGTGGCTACACCTTC
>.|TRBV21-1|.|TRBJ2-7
CASSKVTGTGGELWEQYF
TGTGCCAGCAGCAAAGTTACGGGGACAGGGGGCGAGTTGTGGGAGCAGTACTTC
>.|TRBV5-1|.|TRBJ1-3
CASSLEQASGNTIYF
TGCGCCAGCAGCTTGGAACAGGCCTCTGGAAACACCATATATTTT
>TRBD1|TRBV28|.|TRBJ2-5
CASRSGTGKETQYF
TGTGCCAGCCGTTCCGGGACAGGTAAAGAGACCCAGTACTTC
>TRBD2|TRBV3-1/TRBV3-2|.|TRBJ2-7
CASSRRGLAGPSDEQYF
TGTGCCAGCAGCCGACGAGGACTAGCGGGGCCTTCTGACGAGCAGTACTTC
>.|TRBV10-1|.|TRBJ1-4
CASQDGLNEKLFF
TGCGCCAGCCAGGACGGACTTAATGAAAAACTGTTTTTT
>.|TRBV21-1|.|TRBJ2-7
CASSKAGSRDSYEQYF
TGTGCCAGCAGCAAAGCGGGGTCCAGGGACTCCTACGAGCAGTACTTC
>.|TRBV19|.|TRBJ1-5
CASKDSTGGNQPQHF
TGTGCCAGTAAGGACTCGACAGGCGGCAATCAGCCCCAGCATTTT
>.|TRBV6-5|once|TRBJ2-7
CASSTETVSYEQYF
TGTGCCAGCAGCACCGAGACAGTATCGTACGAGCAGTACTTC
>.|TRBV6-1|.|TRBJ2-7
CASSEVRGPTYEQYF
TGTGCCAGCAGTGAAGTGCGGGGGCCTACCTACGAGCAGTACTTC
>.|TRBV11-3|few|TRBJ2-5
CASSQDSIGETQYF
TGTGCCAGCAGCCAGGACTCCATCGGAGAGACCCAGTACTTC
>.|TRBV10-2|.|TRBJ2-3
CASSEGVSTDTQYF
TGCGCCAGTTCGGAGGGAGTGTCCACAGATACGCAGTATTTT
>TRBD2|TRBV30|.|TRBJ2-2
CAWSGEGGPIGELFF
TGTGCCTGGAGTGGTGAGGGAGGGCCCATAGGGGAGCTGTTTTTT
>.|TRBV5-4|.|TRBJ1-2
CASSLAALSLGYTF
TGTGCCAGCAGCTTGGCCGCGCTTTCTCTCGGCTACACCTTC
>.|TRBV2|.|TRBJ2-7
CASSVRTPPYEQYF
TGTGCCAGCAGTGTCAGGACACCCCCCTACGAGCAGTACTTC
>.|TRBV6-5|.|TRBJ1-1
CACFAWEGQNTEAFF
TGTGCCTGCTTTGCTTGGGAGGGGCAGAACACTGAAGCTTTCTTT
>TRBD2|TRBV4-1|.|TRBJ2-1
CASSQVAGGPLYNEQFF
TGCGCCAGCAGCCAGGTAGCGGGAGGCCCCCTTTACAATGAGCAGTTCTTC
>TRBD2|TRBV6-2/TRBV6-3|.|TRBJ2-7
CASSYSSRASGRTRPYEQYF
TGTGCCAGCAGTTACTCGTCACGGGCTAGCGGGAGAACCAGACCTTACGAGCAGTACTTC
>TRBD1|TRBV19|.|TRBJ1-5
CASRGAQPGQDSNQPQHF
TGTGCCAGTCGGGGGGCCCAACCGGGACAGGACTCCAATCAGCCCCAGCATTTT
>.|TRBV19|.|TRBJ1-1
CASHPGAGAEAFF
TGTGCCAGCCACCCCGGGGCGGGGGCTGAAGCTTTCTTT
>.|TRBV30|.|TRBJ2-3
CAWSVPSGDTQYF
TGTGCCTGGAGTGTACCGAGTGGAGATACGCAGTATTTT
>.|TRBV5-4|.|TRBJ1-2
CASSLVYRADGYTF
TGTGCCAGCAGCTTGGTGTACAGGGCGGATGGCTACACCTTC
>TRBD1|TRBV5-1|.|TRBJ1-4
CASSKGGTALTQNEKLFF
TGCGCCAGCAGCAAGGGCGGGACAGCCCTCACCCAAAATGAAAAACTGTTTTTT
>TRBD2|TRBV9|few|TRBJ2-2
CASSVGLAYTGELFF
TGTGCCAGCAGCGTGGGACTAGCTTACACCGGGGAGCTGTTTTTT
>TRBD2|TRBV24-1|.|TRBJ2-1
CATSDPRSGLAVGLEQFF
TGTGCCACCAGTGACCCCCGGTCCGGACTAGCGGTGGGTTTAGAGCAGTTCTTC
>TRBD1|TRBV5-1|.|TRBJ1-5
CASSRTGADQPQHF
TGCGCCAGCAGCCGGACAGGGGCGGATCAGCCCCAGCATTTT
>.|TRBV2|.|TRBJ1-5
CASSLTGGGNQPQHF
TGTGCCAGCAGCCTAACCGGTGGGGGGAATCAGCCCCAGCATTTT
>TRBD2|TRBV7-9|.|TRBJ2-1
CASSVSGTTDNEQFF
TGTGCCAGCAGCGTGTCCGGGACTACGGACAATGAGCAGTTCTTC
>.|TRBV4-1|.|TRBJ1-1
CASSQVAANTEAFF
TGCGCCAGCAGCCAAGTGGCGGCGAACACTGAAGCTTTCTTT
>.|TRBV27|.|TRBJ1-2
CASSLQGGYTF
TGTGCCAGCAGTTTACAGGGTGGCTACACCTTC
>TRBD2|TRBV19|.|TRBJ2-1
CASSRDSGLAGGSSYNEQFF
TGTGCCAGTAGTAGGGATTCGGGACTAGCGGGAGGAAGCTCCTACAATGAGCAGTTCTTC
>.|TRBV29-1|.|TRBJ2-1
CSVGEGGSLNEQFF
TGCAGCGTTGGGGAGGGGGGGAGTTTGAATGAGCAGTTCTTC
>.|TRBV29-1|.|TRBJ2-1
CSARVYNEQFF
TGCAGCGCCCGGGTATACAATGAGCAGTTCTTC
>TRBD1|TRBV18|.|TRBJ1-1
CASSPRQGITEAFF
TGTGCCAGCTCACCACGACAGGGGATCACTGAAGCTTTCTTT